A single sample is the source of the 16 T cell receptor beta chains below, sequenced in a study of blood T cell repertoires in COVID-19. The repertoire was sequenced with immunoSEQ multiplex PCR; TCRdb's copy has only in-frame clones and lacks some. The table lists under 200,000 clones, approximately 85% of them singletons. The sequenced material came from peripheral blood. Receptors were obtained from a man aged 60 to 75 who had recovered from COVID-19.

The gene calls are TRBV7-2 and TRBJ1-3, with D perhaps TRBD1 (6 bases). The CDR3 sequence is 16 residues long. Germline CDR1 reads SGHTA; CDR2 reads FQGNSA. V lost 4 bases, J lost 2 bases, and 15 bases lay in between. The CDR3 DNA is TGTGCCAGCAGCTCCCAACAGGGAAATCCTGGAAACACCATATATTTT. Protein product: CASSSQQGNPGNTIYF.

The chain uses TRBV4-3 and TRBJ1-1; D unclear. The V end was cut by 2 bases, the J end by 5 bases, with 24 bases between. CDR1 and CDR2 (germline): LGHNA, YSLEER. The CDR3 loop spans 18 amino acids. CDR3 bases: TGCGCCAGCAGCCAAAGAAGATTAGGAGCCGGTGCGGGGACTGAAGCTTTCTTT. Protein sequence: CASSQRRLGAGAGTEAFF.

This chain connects TRBV11-1 to TRBJ2-3, with 10 bases identical to TRBD2. The CDR3 length is 15 residues. V shed 7 bases and J 9 bases; nucleotides not matched to a gene: 13. Germline CDR1 and CDR2: SGHAT and FQDESV (reference sequence). CDR3 sequence: CASTDSGGHPGTQYF. The DNA for the CDR3 is TGTGCCAGCACCGATAGCGGGGGGCACCCTGGAACGCAGTATTTT.

The chain has TRBV5-1 and TRBJ1-6; D uncertain. The germline gives CDR1 SGHRS, CDR2 YFSETQ. The V and J ends lost 4 bases and 8 bases respectively, with 10 bases between them. This CDR3 region has 13 residues. The CDR3 loop reads CASSQQLDSPLHF. As DNA, the CDR3 is TGCGCCAGCAGCCAGCAGCTAGATTCACCCCTCCACTTT.

CDR3 in amino acids: CASSLGRARVGELFF. CDR3 nucleotide sequence: TGTGCCAGCAGTCTCGGCAGGGCTCGGGTCGGGGAGCTGTTTTTT. The gene calls are TRBV13 and TRBJ2-2, with D perhaps TRBD1 (5 bases). The CDR3 is made up of 15 amino acids. CDR1 is PRHDT, CDR2 FYEKMQ, per germline (reference sequence). V gave up 6 bases and J gave up 7 bases, with 18 bases separating them.

There are many counts of this clone. The rearrangement joins TRBV7-6 to TRBJ2-7, with TRBD1 identical over 7 bases. This CDR3 has 15 amino acids. The V and J ends lost 0 bases and 7 bases, in that order; junction bases with no gene match: 9. Germline V gives CDR1 SGHVS, CDR2 FNYEAQ. For the CDR3, the DNA is TGTGCCAGCAGCTTAGCCCAGGGACAGTGGTGGGAGCAGTACTTC. Protein: CASSLAQGQWWEQYF.

The chain employs TRBV18 and TRBJ2-2, with D tentatively TRBD1 (5 bases). The CDR3 is made up of 16 amino acids. The V gene lost 0 bases and the J gene lost 1 base, with 9 bases spanning the gap. The V gene's germline CDR1 is KGHSH and CDR2 LQKENI. The CDR3 DNA reads TGTGCCAGCTCACCACCGTCGACAGTGAACACCGGGGAGCTGTTTTTT. Translation: CASSPPSTVNTGELFF.

The V and J genes are TRBV9 and TRBJ2-5, with 8 nucleotides matching TRBD2. Unmatched junction bases numbered 5, after V lost 2 bases and J lost 2 bases. The CDR3 length is 15 residues. Per germline, CDR1 SGDLS and CDR2 YYNGEE. CDR3 DNA sequence: TGTGCCAGCAGCGTCCGGCGGGGGGTGCAAGAGACCCAGTACTTC. It is translated as CASSVRRGVQETQYF.

The V gene is TRBV19, the J gene TRBJ2-5; 8 positions agree with TRBD1. J lost 4 bases, V lost 3 bases, and 10 bases had no gene match. Germline V gene sequence: CDR1 LNHDA, CDR2 SQIVND (reference sequence). This CDR3 is built from 16 residues. The CDR3 region is CASSIQGPGGPETQYF. CDR3 bases: TGTGCCAGTAGTATTCAGGGGCCAGGGGGCCCAGAGACCCAGTACTTC.

J is TRBJ1-1 and V is TRBV5-1; unclear D gene. The germline V gene encodes CDR1 SGHRS and CDR2 YFSETQ. The CDR3 is 14 amino acids. The V end lost 6 bases, the J end lost 0 bases, and 12 bases lay between the germline ends. The CDR3 reads CASTPGAMNTEAFF. The CDR3 DNA reads as TGCGCCAGCACCCCGGGAGCCATGAACACTGAAGCTTTCTTT.

This clone was seen only a few times. The chain combines TRBV2 with TRBJ2-3; tentative D call: TRBD2 (5 bases). Germline-derived CDR1 and CDR2 are SNHLY and FYNNEI. This CDR3 spans 16 amino acids. V was cut by 6 bases and J by 0 bases, with 16 bases left in between. This CDR3 reads CASREVLFPSTDTQYF. The CDR3 region has the DNA TGTGCCAGCAGGGAGGTCCTATTCCCTAGCACAGATACGCAGTATTTT.

The chain links TRBV29-1 to TRBJ2-7; 10 bases align to TRBD1. The CDR3 length is 15 residues. The J segment lost 0 bases and the V segment lost 6 bases, leaving 8 bases of the junction unmatched. Germline CDR1 reads SQVTM; CDR2 reads ANQGSEA. CDR3 loop: CSVRGQGEFSYEQYF. DNA of the CDR3: TGCAGCGTCCGAGGACAGGGGGAATTCTCCTACGAGCAGTACTTC.

This sequence joins TRBV5-6 and TRBJ1-4; D may be TRBD1 (6 bases). This CDR3 has 14 amino acids. Germline V CDR1 and CDR2: SGHDT, YYEEEE. The V gene lost 2 bases and the J gene lost 5 bases, with 10 bases spanning the gap. CDR3 in DNA: TGTGCCAGCAGCTTACAGGGAGGGAATGAAAAACTGTTTTTT. Its translation is CASSLQGGNEKLFF.

This clone was recorded only once. The J gene is TRBJ1-2, the V gene TRBV10-2; no definite D call. CDR1 is WSHSY, CDR2 SAAADI, per germline. Trimming took off 5 bases at V and 10 bases at J, with 11 bases between the two ends. The CDR3 consists of 11 residues. CDR3 residues: CASSPGELYTF. The CDR3 DNA reads TGCGCCAGCAGTCCCGGGGAACTCTACACCTTC.

The chain recombines TRBV4-1 with TRBJ2-4, with 7 nucleotides matching TRBD2. Germline loops: CDR1 MGHRA, CDR2 YSYEKL. This CDR3 has 17 amino acids. Germline trimming cut 0 bases from V and 0 bases from J; bases unmatched to any gene: 5. The CDR3 here is CASSQEGEGIAKNIQYF. As DNA, the CDR3 is TGCGCCAGCAGCCAAGAAGGGGAGGGAATAGCCAAAAACATTCAGTACTTC.

The chain joins TRBV27 to TRBJ1-5, with D tentatively TRBD1 (6 bases). Trimming pared 2 bases from V and 2 bases from J, leaving 19 bases between. This CDR3 spans 18 amino acids. The germline V gene encodes CDR1 MNHEY and CDR2 SMNVEV (reference sequence). This chain's CDR3 is CASSLRATGSGGNQPQHF. For the CDR3, the DNA is TGTGCCAGCAGTTTAAGAGCCACAGGGAGTGGGGGCAATCAGCCCCAGCATTTT.